This TCR beta chain is drawn from a study of blood T cell repertoires in COVID-19. Sequenced by immunoSEQ multiplex PCR; TCRdb stores in-frame clones only, minus some. The table lists roughly 59,000 clones, 70% to 80% of them singletons. The V gene end was trimmed by 2 bases and the J gene end by 3 bases; junction bases not matched to a gene: 6. Germline values: CDR1 MDHEN, CDR2 SYDVKM. There are 15 residues in the CDR3. The source is a human donor in a cohort sampled during active COVID-19. The source material was peripheral blood. The V and J genes are TRBV28 and TRBJ2-7; TRBD2 agrees at 8 bases. In DNA, the CDR3 is TGTGCCAGCAGTTTACGCGGGGCGGGAGGCTACGAGCAGTACTTC. It specifies CASSLRGAGGYEQYF.